This T cell receptor (beta chain) was sequenced during a study of shared T cell receptors in the human thymus. Sequencing was performed with immunoSEQ multiplex PCR; in TCRdb, only in-frame clones are kept and a portion is missing. This sample has 540,000 or so clones, with more than 75% found just once. With respect to this clone: Within the sample, other DNA sequences also encode this same CDR3.

The CDR3 runs 12 residues. V shed 0 bases and J shed 6 bases, with 6 bases lying between them. Germline V lookup: CDR1 SGHDN, CDR2 FVKESK. These records were also assigned to another study, of human thymus T cells. That paper states: Healthy Finnish infants undergoing corrective surgery for congenital heart defects were the donors. Thymic repertoires of unrelated individuals were reported in related research to overlap highly.

Sample: thymocytes. The rearrangement joins TRBV14 to TRBJ2-7; D unclear. The sequence derives from a boy under two years old with a congenital heart defect. The CDR3 sequence: CASSQDPGEQYF. CDR3 nucleotides: TGTGCCAGCAGCCAAGATCCCGGCGAGCAGTACTTC.